The 27 T cell receptor beta chains reported below all come from one sample, sequenced in a study of T cell responses to AZD1222 COVID-19 vaccine. The assay was immunoSEQ multiplex PCR, and TCRdb's table has in-frame clones only and misses some. The sample yields approximately 77,000 clones, under 95% seen once. Sequencing was performed on peripheral blood, taken 28 days after the second AZD1222 dose. These receptor sequences come from an adult who received the AZD1222 COVID-19 vaccine.

This chain connects TRBV19 to TRBJ2-1; 9 bases match TRBD2. Germline V gene sequence: CDR1 LNHDA, CDR2 SQIVND (reference sequence). CDR3 length equals 15 residues. After removal of 4 bases from V and 5 bases from J, the junction contained 6 bases not matched to a gene. CDR3 nucleotide sequence: TGTGCCAGTAGTACTCGGACTAGCGTAAACAATGAGCAGTTCTTC. Translating it yields CASSTRTSVNNEQFF.

The rearrangement links TRBV4-1 to TRBJ2-3, with D unclear. V was shortened by 0 bases and J by 0 bases, with 7 bases between the two germline ends. The CDR3 contains 15 residues. Per germline, CDR1 MGHRA and CDR2 YSYEKL. CDR3: CASSQDHASTDTQYF. CDR3 nucleotides: TGCGCCAGCAGCCAAGATCATGCGAGCACAGATACGCAGTATTTT.

The chain couples TRBV6-2 or TRBV6-3 to TRBJ1-1; D remains ambiguous. Trimming removed 2 bases from V and 0 bases from J, with 13 bases in between. The CDR3 covers 16 residues. Per the germline V gene, CDR1 is MNHEY and CDR2 is SVGEGT. CDR3 residues: CASSYTRWYMNTEAFF. In nucleotides, the CDR3 is TGTGCCAGCAGTTACACCCGTTGGTACATGAACACTGAAGCTTTCTTT.

The J gene is TRBJ2-1, the V gene TRBV7-3; D uncertain. CDR1 is SGHTA, CDR2 FQGTGA, per germline. Trimming stripped 0 bases from V and 4 bases from J, with 13 bases between. The CDR3 has 16 residues. CDR3 sequence: CASSLTTSTNYNEQFF. The CDR3 nucleotides read TGTGCCAGCAGCTTAACCACCTCCACCAATTACAATGAGCAGTTCTTC.

This rearrangement joins TRBV5-4 to TRBJ2-1; 10 bases map to TRBD2. The CDR3 runs 16 residues. Germline V CDR1 and CDR2: SGHNT, YYREEE (reference sequence). The J segment lost 0 bases and the V segment lost 2 bases, leaving 2 bases of the junction unmatched. The CDR3 DNA follows: TGTGCCAGCAGCTTAGCGGGAGGGAGCTCCTACAATGAGCAGTTCTTC. Translating it yields CASSLAGGSSYNEQFF.

The rearrangement joins TRBV11-1 to TRBJ2-7; D possibly corresponds to TRBD1 (6 bases). CDR1 is SGHAT, CDR2 FQDESV, per germline (reference sequence). The V end lost 1 base, the J end lost 2 bases, and 12 bases lay between the germline ends. This CDR3 is 15 amino acids long. CDR3 sequence: CASSLGGNRAYEQYF. As DNA, the CDR3 is TGTGCCAGCAGCTTAGGAGGCAACAGGGCCTACGAGCAGTACTTC.

This clone came up once. Mismatch with germline at one junction end may stem from a read error. The chain carries TRBV9 and TRBJ2-3; D is possibly TRBD2 (7 bases). The CDR3 runs 14 residues. Per the germline V gene, CDR1 is SGDLS and CDR2 is YYNGEE. The CDR3 is CASTGGLLTDTQYF. DNA for the CDR3: TGTGCAAGCACCGGGGGGCTCCTAACAGATACGCAGTATTTT.

This chain uses TRBV18 with TRBJ2-3; TRBD1 matches 7 bases. Germline values: CDR1 KGHSH, CDR2 LQKENI. V lost 3 bases, J lost 1 base, and 4 bases stayed unmatched. The CDR3 extends over 15 amino acids. The DNA of the CDR3 is TGTGCCAGCTCACCGACAGGACAGGGCACAGATACGCAGTATTTT. As protein: CASSPTGQGTDTQYF.

V gene TRBV19 combines with J gene TRBJ1-2; D unclear. The V gene's germline CDR1 is LNHDA and CDR2 SQIVND (reference sequence). V lost 5 bases and J lost 6, with 13 bases in between. The CDR3 covers 13 residues. CDR3 nucleotides: TGTGCCAGTAGTTCGACGTTCACGGATGGCTACACCTTC. Its protein product is CASSSTFTDGYTF. The whole variable domain, filled in from reference TRBV19 and TRBJ1-2, reads DGGITQSPKYLFRKEGQNVTLSCEQNLNHDAMYWYRQDPGQGLRLIYYSQIVNDFQKGDIAEGYSVSREKKESFPLTVTSAQKNPTAFYLCASSSTFTDGYTFGSGTRLTVV.

This chain uses TRBV5-6 with TRBJ2-2, with D perhaps matching TRBD2 (6 bases). V dropped 7 bases and J dropped 0 bases, with 13 bases sitting between them. The CDR3 spans 15 residues. Germline V lookup: CDR1 SGHDT, CDR2 YYEEEE. The CDR3 coding sequence is TGTGCCAGCCGATTACAGCGGGCGAACACCGGGGAGCTGTTTTTT. Protein: CASRLQRANTGELFF.

The chain links TRBV5-8 to TRBJ2-7, with TRBD2 matching over 7 bases. The germline CDR1 and CDR2 sequences are SGHTS and YDEGEE. Losses at the gene ends were 3 bases for V and 6 bases for J; bases not matched to a gene: 3. The length of the CDR3 is 12 residues. The CDR3 sequence: CASSSVAGEQYF. The CDR3 DNA sequence: TGTGCCAGCAGCTCCGTAGCGGGCGAGCAGTACTTC.

The chain uses TRBV9 and TRBJ2-2, with D perhaps TRBD2 (5 bases). Germline V gene lookup returns CDR1 SGDLS and CDR2 YYNGEE. This CDR3 has 16 residues. The germline V and J ends were trimmed by 6 bases and 0 bases, with 15 bases remaining between them. This chain's CDR3 is CASTTSTTANTGELFF. The CDR3 DNA follows: TGTGCCAGCACCACCTCGACTACGGCGAACACCGGGGAGCTGTTTTTT.

A few counts support this clone. The V call is TRBV30, the J call TRBJ1-5; D is unresolved. The CDR3 sequence is 14 residues long. The ends were cut back, 5 bases at V and 2 bases at J, with 13 bases in the middle. Germline-derived CDR1 and CDR2 are GTSNPN and SVGIG (reference sequence). The CDR3 is CAWGHPLGNQPQHF. In DNA form, the CDR3 reads TGTGCCTGGGGGCATCCGCTGGGCAATCAGCCCCAGCATTTT.

The DNA for the CDR3 is TGTGCCACCAGCAGAGAGCGGGGAATAGGAACTGAAGCTTTCTTT. This codes for CATSRERGIGTEAFF. The V call is TRBV15, the J call TRBJ1-1; no clear D. Trimming removed 0 bases from V and 5 bases from J, with 13 bases in between. Germline assignment: CDR1 LNHNV and CDR2 YYDKDF (reference sequence). The CDR3 is made up of 15 amino acids.

The chain uses TRBV19 and TRBJ1-5; tentative D call: TRBD1 (5 bases). The CDR3 totals 15 residues. In germline, CDR1 is LNHDA, CDR2 SQIVND (reference sequence). The V end was cut by 4 bases, the J end by 7 bases, with 17 bases between. Here the CDR3 reads CASSTQEGSGQPQHF. The CDR3 nucleotides read TGTGCCAGTAGTACCCAGGAGGGGAGTGGGCAGCCCCAGCATTTT.

The chain employs TRBV7-9 and TRBJ2-1; weak D call: TRBD2 (5 bases). The germline V gene has CDR1 SEHNR and CDR2 FQNEAQ (reference sequence). V lost 5 bases and J lost 6, with 14 bases in between. The CDR3 totals 14 residues. CDR3 residues: CASSPKRSGNEQFF. The CDR3 DNA follows: TGTGCCAGCAGCCCGAAGCGGAGCGGCAATGAGCAGTTCTTC.

This rearrangement joins TRBV4-1 to TRBJ2-3; 7 positions agree with TRBD2. The CDR3 extends over 16 amino acids. The germline V gene has CDR1 MGHRA and CDR2 YSYEKL. Unmatched junction bases numbered 4, after V lost 0 bases and J lost 1 base. The CDR3 DNA reads as TGCGCCAGCAGCCAAGACGAGGGACTACGCACAGATACGCAGTATTTT. This codes for CASSQDEGLRTDTQYF.

The chain carries TRBV28 and TRBJ1-1, with D unclear. Germline V CDR1 and CDR2: MDHEN, SYDVKM. The V end was cut by 5 bases, the J end by 4 bases, with 17 bases between. The CDR3 runs 15 residues. DNA for the CDR3: TGTGCCAGCAGTCCCCCGCAGGTGAGGTCCACTGAAGCTTTCTTT. It translates to CASSPPQVRSTEAFF.

J is TRBJ1-1 and V is TRBV6-5, with D possibly matching TRBD1 (6 bases). CDR1 is MNHEY, CDR2 SVGAGI, per germline. The CDR3 extends over 15 amino acids. Trimming removed 0 bases from V and 11 bases from J, with 19 bases in between. The CDR3 DNA is TGTGCCAGCAGTTACTCTTTGCCAGGGACATATCGGGCTTTCTTT. It yields the protein CASSYSLPGTYRAFF.

This clone showed up just once. The CDR3 spells CASSPQGAGYGYTF. The CDR3, as DNA: TGTGCCAGTAGCCCACAGGGGGCAGGCTATGGCTACACCTTC. This chain links TRBV19 with TRBJ1-2; TRBD1 agrees at 9 bases. V was pared by 6 bases and J by 4 bases, with 6 bases of the junction left unmatched. Germline CDR1 is LNHDA and CDR2 is SQIVND (reference sequence). This CDR3 has 14 residues. Complete variable domain (other parts from reference TRBV19 and TRBJ1-2): DGGITQSPKYLFRKEGQNVTLSCEQNLNHDAMYWYRQDPGQGLRLIYYSQIVNDFQKGDIAEGYSVSREKKESFPLTVTSAQKNPTAFYLCASSPQGAGYGYTFGSGTRLTVV.

The chain joins TRBV7-2 to TRBJ2-7; 9 bases are shared with TRBD2. The CDR3 has 16 residues. The germline V gene encodes CDR1 SGHTA and CDR2 FQGNSA. The junction had 5 bases not matched to a gene; V was cut back by 1 base and J by 1 base. The CDR3 bases are TGTGCCAGCAGCTTAGGGCTAGCGGGGATATCCTACGAGCAGTACTTC. Its protein is CASSLGLAGISYEQYF.

This chain joins TRBV4-3 and TRBJ1-4; D is uncertain. Trimming stripped 1 base from V and 3 bases from J, with 9 bases between. The CDR3 runs 15 residues. Germline CDR1 is LGHNA and CDR2 is YSLEER. Written as DNA, the CDR3 is TGCGCCAGCAGCCAAGGAGGGCCCCCTAATGAAAAACTGTTTTTT. As protein: CASSQGGPPNEKLFF.

The chain combines TRBV5-1 with TRBJ2-2; D gene ambiguous. Per germline, CDR1 SGHRS and CDR2 YFSETQ. The CDR3 sequence is 14 residues long. V lost 7 bases, J lost 0 bases, and 10 bases lay in between. The CDR3 protein is CASRRTANTGELFF. The DNA for the CDR3 is TGCGCCAGCCGAAGGACGGCGAACACCGGGGAGCTGTTTTTT.

The chain combines TRBV7-9 with TRBJ1-2, with 11 positions matching TRBD1. Per the germline V gene, CDR1 is SEHNR and CDR2 is FQNEAQ (reference sequence). The V segment lost 7 bases and the J segment 4 bases; nucleotides outside the gene matches: 8. The CDR3 has 15 residues. In nucleotides, the CDR3 is TGTGCCAGCACCATCCGGGACAGGGGGTCCTATGGCTACACCTTC. It encodes CASTIRDRGSYGYTF.

V is TRBV10-2 and J is TRBJ1-5, with D uncertain. Germline assignment: CDR1 WSHSY and CDR2 SAAADI. Trimming shortened V by 0 bases and J by 3 bases, and 6 bases separated the two germline ends. The CDR3 is 14 amino acids. The CDR3 DNA is TGCGCCAGCAGTGAGTCAGGTTACAATCAGCCCCAGCATTTT. It specifies CASSESGYNQPQHF.

As DNA, the CDR3 is TGTGCCAGCAGCCCGGGGGGCCCTTACAATGAGCAGTTCTTC. Its translation is CASSPGGPYNEQFF. The V call is TRBV13, the J call TRBJ2-1; a weak D match, TRBD2 (7 bases). V lost 5 bases and J lost 4, with 12 bases in between. CDR3 size: 14 residues. Germline CDR1 PRHDT, CDR2 FYEKMQ (reference sequence).

The V gene is TRBV3-1 (or the pseudogene TRBV3-2), the J gene TRBJ2-5, with 13 bases identical to TRBD2. V shed 4 bases and J 2 bases; nucleotides not matched to a gene: 16. The CDR3 has 20 residues. The germline CDR1 and CDR2 sequences are LGHDT and YNNKEL (reference sequence). CDR3 sequence reads: CASSPPLLAGGPRGQETQYF. The CDR3 nucleotides are TGTGCCAGCAGCCCCCCCCTACTAGCGGGAGGGCCTAGGGGGCAAGAGACCCAGTACTTC.